These 25 T cell receptor beta chains were sequenced from one sample in a study of breast tumors, draining lymph nodes, adjacent tissues. Each CDR3 protein gets one entry after TCRdb re-called the multiplex PCR reads with MiXCR. The data show about 130,000 distinct CDR3 sequences, about 20% seen once. Breast cancer patients provided tissue from their axillary draining lymph nodes. Sequenced sample: axillary lymph node tissue. All receptors come from a female donor with breast cancer. Some clones in this sample may be carry-over from other donors' samples.

A remark on this clonotype: At one end, the junction sequence differs from germline, possibly due to a read error. The V and J genes are TRBV4-1 and TRBJ2-1, with TRBD2 matching 12 bases. CDR1 MGHRA and CDR2 YSYEKL come from the germline V gene. This CDR3 spans 16 amino acids. As DNA, the CDR3 is TGCGCCAGCAGCCGGGCGCTAGCGGGGGGGCGCAATGAGCAGTCCTTC. This sequence encodes CASSRALAGGRNEQSF.

This clonotype was seen at least ten times. The chain combines TRBV9 with TRBJ2-3, with TRBD2 identical over 7 bases. The CDR3 runs to 14 residues. Trimming at V came to 0 bases and at J to 4 bases, leaving 2 bases not matched to a gene. CDR1 and CDR2 from the germline V gene are SGDLS and YYNGEE. CDR3 DNA sequence: TGTGCCAGCAGCGTAGGGCTAGCGGCAGATACGCAGTATTTT. This gives the protein CASSVGLAADTQYF.

Written as DNA, the CDR3 is TGTGCCAGCTCACGATGGACTAGCGGGGGCAATGAGCAGTTCTTC. It translates to CASSRWTSGGNEQFF. The chain recombines TRBV18 with TRBJ2-1; 13 nucleotides agree with TRBD2. Germline assignment: CDR1 KGHSH and CDR2 LQKENI. The V gene end was trimmed by 4 bases and the J gene end by 6 bases; junction bases not matched to a gene: 3. The CDR3 loop spans 15 amino acids.

The sample holds one count of this clonotype. A much larger clone differs by one base, so this may be a read error. The chain combines TRBV10-3 with TRBJ1-5; weak D call: TRBD1 (5 bases). V lost 10 bases to trimming and J lost 6 bases, with 16 bases between them. There are 13 residues in the CDR3. CDR1 ENHRY and CDR2 SYGVKD come from the germline V gene. In DNA form, the CDR3 reads TGTGCCACCGCGACAGATTTGGTTCAGCCCCAGCATTTT. Amino acid sequence: CATATDLVQPQHF.

Concerning this clonotype itself: One base away lies a much larger clone, so this may be a sequencing read error. The V gene is TRBV6-5, the J gene TRBJ1-2; D remains ambiguous. Per the germline V gene, CDR1 is MNHEY and CDR2 is SVGAGI. CDR3 size: 15 residues. The V end was cut by 5 bases, the J end by 4 bases, with 17 bases between. CDR3 amino acids: CASSPRRGNVYGYTF. DNA of the CDR3: TGTGCCAGCAGTCCCAGACGGGGAAACGTCTATGGCTACACCTTC.

This clonotype was counted many times. The chain employs TRBV6-6 and TRBJ2-2, with no clear D. Trimming cost V 7 bases and J 4 bases, with 10 bases left between them. CDR1 is MNHNY and CDR2 is SVGAGI in the germline V gene (reference sequence). The CDR3 spans 13 residues. DNA for the CDR3: TGTGCCAGCACCCTTCCGAGCACCGGGGAGCTGTTTTTT. It yields the protein CASTLPSTGELFF.

This clonotype has ten or more counts. The V call is TRBV2, the J call TRBJ2-3, with 9 bases that match TRBD2. The length of the CDR3 is 14 residues. Losses at the gene ends were 5 bases for V and 5 bases for J; bases not matched to a gene: 5. Germline CDR1 and CDR2: SNHLY and FYNNEI. Written as DNA, the CDR3 is TGTGCCAGCAGTTCTAGCGGGGTCGGAGATACGCAGTATTTT. Its protein is CASSSSGVGDTQYF. The full variable domain, its missing parts supplied by reference TRBV2 and TRBJ2-3, is EPEVTQTPSHQVTQMGQEVILRCVPISNHLYFYWYRQILGQKVEFLVSFYNNEISEKSEIFDDQFSVERPDGSNFTLKIRSTKLEDSAMYFCASSSSGVGDTQYFGPGTRLTVL.

This clonotype was observed at least ten times. The V call is TRBV11-1, the J call TRBJ2-5; 10 positions agree with TRBD2. The V gene end was trimmed by 1 base and the J gene end by 2 bases; junction bases not matched to a gene: 4. Germline V gene lookup returns CDR1 SGHAT and CDR2 FQDESV (reference sequence). CDR3 length: 16 residues. The CDR3 DNA reads TGTGCCAGCAGCTTAGAACCTAGCGGGGGACAAGAGACCCAGTACTTC. Amino acids: CASSLEPSGGQETQYF.

This clonotype was observed a few times. This may be a read error: a much more frequent sequence differs by one nucleotide. The chain is built from TRBV7-9 and TRBJ2-7; D assignment may be TRBD1 or TRBD2 (5 bases each). CDR1 and CDR2 from the germline V gene are SEHNR and FQNEAQ (reference sequence). V lost 3 bases and J lost 0, with 12 bases in between. The CDR3 runs to 15 residues. The CDR3 is CASSFPGADSYEQYF. For the CDR3, the DNA is TGTGCCAGCAGCTTCCCCGGGGCAGACTCCTACGAGCAGTACTTC.

This clonotype was recorded at least ten times. V and J are TRBV2 and TRBJ1-5, with D perhaps TRBD1 (6 bases). This CDR3 comprises 14 residues. Germline CDR1 SNHLY, CDR2 FYNNEI. V lost 7 bases and J 2 bases, leaving 12 bases between the germline ends. CDR3 region: CASNPHRGNQPQHF. DNA for the CDR3: TGTGCCAGCAATCCCCACAGGGGCAATCAGCCCCAGCATTTT.

This clonotype was seen ten or more times. The chain has TRBV28 and TRBJ2-7; no firm D call. Germline V lookup: CDR1 MDHEN, CDR2 SYDVKM. The CDR3 contains 14 residues. The ends were cut back, 3 bases at V and 2 bases at J, with 11 bases in the middle. The CDR3 is CASSFEDGPYEQYF. The DNA of the CDR3 is TGTGCCAGCAGTTTCGAGGACGGTCCCTACGAGCAGTACTTC.

A note on this clonotype: A much larger clone sits a single nucleotide away, making a read error possible. The CDR3 loop is CASSLSSGQNIYNKQFF. In DNA form, the CDR3 reads TGTGCCAGCAGCTTGTCTAGCGGCCAGAATATCTACAATAAGCAGTTCTTC. This chain connects TRBV5-6 to TRBJ2-1, with 7 nucleotides matching TRBD2. The CDR3 contains 17 residues. CDR1 SGHDT and CDR2 YYEEEE come from the germline V gene. Filled out from reference TRBV5-6 and TRBJ2-1, the complete variable domain reads DAGVTQSPTHLIKTRGQQVTLRCSPKSGHDTVSWYQQALGQGPQFIFQYYEEEERQRGNFPDRFSGHQFPNYSSELNVNALLLGDSALYLCASSLSSGQNIYNKQFFGPGTRLTVL.

This clonotype was seen repeatedly, ten times or more. The chain is built from TRBV29-1 and TRBJ2-1, with D maybe TRBD2 (6 bases). With 7 bases removed from V and 4 bases from J, the gap between germline ends came to 14 bases. This CDR3 is 13 amino acids long. The germline gives CDR1 SQVTM, CDR2 ANQGSEA. CDR3 protein: CSGLGGLYNEQFF. The CDR3 DNA sequence: TGCAGCGGCCTTGGGGGGTTATACAATGAGCAGTTCTTC.

This clonotype was counted at least ten times. The chain links TRBV12-3 or TRBV12-4 to TRBJ2-3; D not resolved. The CDR3 has 12 amino acids. V shed 5 bases and J shed 5 bases, with 8 bases lying between them. The CDR3: CASSNQKDTQYF. The CDR3 DNA reads TGTGCCAGCAGTAACCAGAAAGATACGCAGTATTTT.

As regards this clonotype: Relative to the germline gene, one junction end is altered; a read error may explain this. The genes are TRBV2 and TRBJ2-2; D tentatively reads TRBD1 or TRBD2 (5 bases each). CDR3 length equals 14 residues. Per the germline V gene, CDR1 is SNHLY and CDR2 is FYNNEI. CDR3 nucleotides: TGTGCCAGCAGAGCCGGGACCGCCACCGGGGAGCTGTTTTTC. This encodes CASRAGTATGELFF.

This clonotype showed up many times. The chain combines TRBV5-6 with TRBJ2-5; TRBD1 aligns across 9 bases. From germline, CDR1 is SGHDT and CDR2 YYEEEE. The CDR3 spans 17 residues. Trimming removed 4 bases from V and 4 bases from J; junction bases left unmatched: 14. CDR3 in DNA: TGTGCCAGCAGCCCAGGGTGGGGACAGGGAGGTAGAGAGACCCAGTACTTC. It is translated as CASSPGWGQGGRETQYF.

This clonotype was recorded many times. The chain is built from TRBV20-1 and TRBJ1-2; D might be TRBD1 (6 bases). Trimming removed 3 bases at V and 2 bases at J, with 13 bases between. The CDR3 loop spans 14 amino acids. Germline loops: CDR1 DFQATT, CDR2 SNEGSKA (reference sequence). CDR3 sequence reads: CSARGGASNYGYTF. CDR3 in DNA: TGCAGTGCTAGGGGGGGGGCCAGCAACTATGGCTACACCTTC.

Many counts were recorded for this clonotype. The chain is built from TRBV7-9 and TRBJ2-1, with a tentative D call TRBD1 (5 bases). The CDR3 loop spans 11 amino acids. V was clipped by 3 bases and J by 9 bases, with 6 bases between them. Germline CDR1 reads SEHNR; CDR2 reads FQNEAQ (reference sequence). The CDR3 loop is CASSFRGEQFF. DNA of the CDR3: TGTGCCAGCAGCTTTAGGGGTGAGCAGTTCTTC.

There are many counts of this clonotype. The chain uses TRBV5-1 and TRBJ2-3; D might be TRBD1 (7 bases). Germline-derived CDR1 and CDR2 are SGHRS and YFSETQ. This CDR3 has 17 amino acids. V dropped 6 bases and J dropped 2 bases, with 22 bases sitting between them. The CDR3 region has the DNA TGCGCCAGCACCCTATGGTTGGCAGGGGGGTCCACAGATACGCAGTATTTT. Amino acid sequence: CASTLWLAGGSTDTQYF.

This chain links TRBV7-8 with TRBJ2-1; D unresolved. Trimming cost V 5 bases and J 1 base, with 12 bases left between them. This CDR3 is built from 15 residues. Germline-derived CDR1 and CDR2 are SGHVS and FQNEAQ. CDR3: CASSNQESSYNEQFF. CDR3 DNA: TGTGCCAGCAGCAACCAGGAGTCGTCCTACAATGAGCAGTTCTTC.

Many counts were recorded for this clonotype. The chain carries TRBV10-3 and TRBJ2-7; possibly TRBD1 for D (5 bases). The germline V gene encodes CDR1 ENHRY and CDR2 SYGVKD. Deletions cut 3 bases from V and 3 bases from J, with 9 bases between. The CDR3 contains 13 residues. The CDR3 DNA reads TGTGCCATCAGTGAAATGACAGACTACGAGCAGTACTTC. Translated, it gives CAISEMTDYEQYF.

This clonotype was counted many times. The chain combines TRBV24-1 with TRBJ2-2; D remains ambiguous. Looked up from germline, CDR1 is KGHDR and CDR2 is SFDVKD. CDR3 length equals 16 residues. V gave up 5 bases and J gave up 0 bases, with 12 bases separating them. CDR3: CATSGVVPANTGELFF. The CDR3 DNA sequence: TGTGCCACCAGTGGGGTAGTACCCGCGAACACCGGGGAGCTGTTTTTT.

This clonotype has at least ten counts. V is TRBV6-6 and J is TRBJ1-5; D remains unclear. V lost 8 bases, J lost 0 bases, and 8 bases lay in between. The CDR3 contains 13 residues. The germline CDR1 and CDR2 sequences are MNHNY and SVGAGI (reference sequence). The CDR3 DNA reads as TGTGCCAGCCGGGAGAGTAGCAATCAGCCCCAGCATTTT. Translating it yields CASRESSNQPQHF.

This clonotype was counted ten times or more. V usage is TRBV20-1 and J usage is TRBJ2-1, with 12 positions matching TRBD2. V was clipped by 4 bases and J by 5 bases; unmatched bases: 6. Germline V gives CDR1 DFQATT, CDR2 SNEGSKA (reference sequence). The CDR3 runs to 15 residues. CDR3 amino acids: CSATLAGGADNEQFF. CDR3 DNA sequence: TGCAGTGCTACCCTAGCGGGGGGGGCGGACAATGAGCAGTTCTTC.

The V and J genes are TRBV28 and TRBJ2-2, with TRBD1 matching over 11 bases. CDR3 length: 15 amino acids. Germline CDR1 and CDR2: MDHEN and SYDVKM. V lost 4 bases and J lost 5; bases outside the gene matches: 3. The CDR3 protein is CASSWDRGRTGELFF. Written as DNA, the CDR3 is TGTGCCAGCAGTTGGGACAGGGGGAGGACCGGGGAGCTGTTTTTT.